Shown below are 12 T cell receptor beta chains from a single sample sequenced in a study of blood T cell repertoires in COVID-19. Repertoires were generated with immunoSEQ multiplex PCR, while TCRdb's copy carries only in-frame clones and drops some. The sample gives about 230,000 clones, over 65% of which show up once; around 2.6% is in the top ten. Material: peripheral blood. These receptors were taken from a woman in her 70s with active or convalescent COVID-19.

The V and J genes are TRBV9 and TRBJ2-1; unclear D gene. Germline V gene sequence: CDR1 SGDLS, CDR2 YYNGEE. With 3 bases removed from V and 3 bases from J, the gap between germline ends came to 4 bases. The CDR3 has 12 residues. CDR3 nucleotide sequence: TGTGCCAGCAGCGCCTACTACAATGAGCAGTTCTTC. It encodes CASSAYYNEQFF.

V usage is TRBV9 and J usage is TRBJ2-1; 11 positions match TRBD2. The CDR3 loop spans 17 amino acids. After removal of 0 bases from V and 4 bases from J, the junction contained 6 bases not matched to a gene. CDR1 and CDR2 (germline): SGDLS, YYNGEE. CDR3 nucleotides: TGTGCCAGCAGCGTAGCTACGGGACTAGCGGTATACAATGAGCAGTTCTTC. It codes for CASSVATGLAVYNEQFF.

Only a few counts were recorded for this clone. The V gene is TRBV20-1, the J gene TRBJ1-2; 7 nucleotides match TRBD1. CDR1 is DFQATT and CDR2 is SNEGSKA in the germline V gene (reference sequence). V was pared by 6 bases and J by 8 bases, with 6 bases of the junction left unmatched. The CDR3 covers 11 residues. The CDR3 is CSAWTGGGYTF. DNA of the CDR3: TGCAGTGCGTGGACAGGCGGAGGCTACACCTTC.

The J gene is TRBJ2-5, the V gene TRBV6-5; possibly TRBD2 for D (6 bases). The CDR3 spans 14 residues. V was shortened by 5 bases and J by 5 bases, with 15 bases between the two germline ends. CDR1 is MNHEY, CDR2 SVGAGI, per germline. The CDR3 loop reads CASSTPSGEETQYF. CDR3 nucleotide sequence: TGTGCCAGCAGTACCCCCTCGGGGGAGGAGACCCAGTACTTC.

The CDR3 region is CASSFRGPTSYEQYF. CDR3 bases: TGTGCCAGCAGCTTCAGGGGTCCCACCTCCTACGAGCAGTACTTC. The gene calls are TRBV5-5 and TRBJ2-7; perhaps TRBD1 as D (6 bases). CDR3 length: 15 amino acids. CDR1 is SGHKS and CDR2 is YYEKEE in the germline V gene (reference sequence). The V and J ends lost 2 bases and 0 bases respectively, with 12 bases between them.

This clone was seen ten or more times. The CDR3 sequence: CASSYSGADNTEAFF. The CDR3 bases are TGTGCCAGCAGTTACTCAGGGGCCGACAACACTGAAGCTTTCTTT. The chain carries TRBV6-5 and TRBJ1-1; D may be TRBD1 (5 bases). V lost 0 bases to trimming and J lost 2 bases, with 10 bases between them. Per germline, CDR1 MNHEY and CDR2 SVGAGI. There are 15 residues in the CDR3.

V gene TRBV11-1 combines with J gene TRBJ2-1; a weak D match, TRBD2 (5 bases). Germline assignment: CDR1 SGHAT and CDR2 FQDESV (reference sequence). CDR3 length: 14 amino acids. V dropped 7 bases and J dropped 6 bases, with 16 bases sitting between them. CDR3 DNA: TGTGCCAGCACCCTTCTTCCCGGAGGCAATGAGCAGTTCTTC. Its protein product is CASTLLPGGNEQFF.

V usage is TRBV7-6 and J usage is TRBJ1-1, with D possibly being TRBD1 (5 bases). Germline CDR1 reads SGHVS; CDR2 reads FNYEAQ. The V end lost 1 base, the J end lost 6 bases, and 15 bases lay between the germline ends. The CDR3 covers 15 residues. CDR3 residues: CASSLGEGRGPEAFF. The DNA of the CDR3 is TGTGCCAGCAGCTTAGGGGAGGGGAGGGGACCTGAAGCTTTCTTT.

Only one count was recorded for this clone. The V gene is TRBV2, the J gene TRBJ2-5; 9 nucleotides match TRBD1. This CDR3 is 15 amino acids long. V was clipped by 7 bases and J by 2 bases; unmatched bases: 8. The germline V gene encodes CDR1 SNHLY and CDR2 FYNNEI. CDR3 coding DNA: TGTGCCAGCAATCTTCTCGGACAGGGGCAAGAGACCCAGTACTTC. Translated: CASNLLGQGQETQYF.

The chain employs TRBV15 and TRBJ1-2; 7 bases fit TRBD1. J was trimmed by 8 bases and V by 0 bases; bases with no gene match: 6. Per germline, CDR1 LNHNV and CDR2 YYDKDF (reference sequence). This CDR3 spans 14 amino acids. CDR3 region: CATSRDLQGMGYTF. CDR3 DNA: TGTGCCACCAGCAGAGATCTACAGGGGATGGGCTACACCTTC.

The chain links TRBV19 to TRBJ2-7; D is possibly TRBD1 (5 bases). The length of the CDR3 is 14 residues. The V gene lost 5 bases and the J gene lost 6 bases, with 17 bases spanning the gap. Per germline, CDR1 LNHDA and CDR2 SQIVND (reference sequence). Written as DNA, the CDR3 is TGTGCCAGTAGTGAGACAGTGCCAACGGCCGAGCAGTACTTC. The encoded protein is CASSETVPTAEQYF.

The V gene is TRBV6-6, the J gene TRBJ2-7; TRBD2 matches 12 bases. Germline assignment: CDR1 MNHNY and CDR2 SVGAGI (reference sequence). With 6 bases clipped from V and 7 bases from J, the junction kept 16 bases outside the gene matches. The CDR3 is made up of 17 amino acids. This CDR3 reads CASSRLPTSGGFTEQYF. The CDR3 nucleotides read TGTGCCAGCAGCCGACTCCCCACTAGCGGGGGGTTTACAGAGCAGTACTTC.